The 21 T cell receptor beta chains listed next were all sequenced from one sample in a study of human T cells and chemical hapten exposure (dated by TCRdb to about 2021). Library method: RACE. Sequenced using a NextSeq 500. TCRdb's own reprocessing of the public reads used fastp at Q25 and MiXCR and kept productive beta chains. Each record represents a unique CDR3 protein, reported with the most common genes and DNA among its rows. The sample table records just over 350,000 distinct CDR3 sequences; more than 5% of these occur just once. The top ten constitute less than 6.5% of the sample. The time point label for this specimen denotes: patch test 2, 6 weeks after DPC sensitization. What this sample's treatment or condition label stands for: therapeutic diphenylcyclopropenone sensitization with weekly scalp DPC. The sequences come from whole blood, collected in connection with sensitization to the hapten diphenylcyclopropenone (DPC). All receptors derive from a woman in her late teens or twenties with alopecia areata. Some clones in this sample may be carry-over from other donors' samples.

The chain has TRBV7-8 and TRBJ2-7; maybe TRBD2 (5 bases). This CDR3 contains 18 residues. Per germline, CDR1 SGHVS and CDR2 FQNEAQ. Trimming removed 1 base from V and 3 bases from J, with 22 bases in between. For the CDR3, the DNA is TGTGCCAGCAGCTTAGGACGGGGAGCCCGCCTGTTTGGCTACGAGCAGTACTTC. This translates into CASSLGRGARLFGYEQYF.

This clonotype was found many times. The rearrangement uses TRBV4-3 and TRBJ1-2, with 12 nucleotides matching TRBD1. V gave up 4 bases and J gave up 8 bases; unmatched junction bases: 8. The length of the CDR3 is 15 residues. Looked up from germline, CDR1 is LGHNA and CDR2 is YSLEER. CDR3 amino acids: CASSPGTGGALGYTF. The DNA for the CDR3 is TGCGCCAGCAGCCCAGGGACAGGGGGCGCCTTAGGCTACACCTTC.

The chain uses TRBV5-4 and TRBJ2-7, with D maybe TRBD1 (7 bases). V gave up 0 bases and J gave up 4 bases, with 17 bases separating them. Germline V CDR1 and CDR2: SGHNT, YYREEE (reference sequence). This CDR3 contains 16 residues. This CDR3 reads CASSLVVRDRRYEQYF. The DNA of the CDR3 is TGTGCCAGCAGCTTGGTCGTGCGGGACAGACGTTACGAGCAGTACTTC.

The rearrangement joins TRBV12-3 or TRBV12-4 to TRBJ2-1, with D maybe TRBD2 (5 bases). The CDR3 covers 15 residues. V shed 4 bases and J shed 4 bases, with 14 bases lying between them. The CDR3 loop reads CASSSDGREYNEQFF. The CDR3, as DNA: TGTGCCAGCAGTTCGGACGGACGGGAATACAATGAGCAGTTCTTC.

This clonotype has at least ten counts. The chain carries TRBV10-3 and TRBJ1-5; D is perhaps TRBD1 (5 bases). Germline CDR1 ENHRY, CDR2 SYGVKD. V dropped 6 bases and J dropped 3 bases, with 6 bases sitting between them. The CDR3 is 12 residues long. The CDR3 DNA sequence: TGTGCCATCAGCAGGGCCAATCAGCCCCAGCATTTT. This sequence encodes CAISRANQPQHF.

This clonotype was recorded many times. V is TRBV7-2 and J is TRBJ1-2, with D possibly matching TRBD1 (5 bases). The CDR3 length is 15 residues. From germline, CDR1 is SGHTA and CDR2 FQGNSA. V shed 1 base and J shed 2 bases, with 11 bases lying between them. The CDR3, as DNA: TGTGCCAGCAGCTTAGGTTCAGACAGCAACTATGGCTACACCTTC. It encodes CASSLGSDSNYGYTF.

There are a few counts of this clonotype. The rearrangement links TRBV4-3 to TRBJ1-1, with D unresolved. Germline loops: CDR1 LGHNA, CDR2 YSLEER. Trimming stripped 4 bases from V and 0 bases from J, with 18 bases between. The CDR3 extends over 17 amino acids. The CDR3 DNA is TGCGCCAGCAGCCTCAACTCCGGGCCGGGAATGAACACTGAAGCTTTCTTT. Its translation is CASSLNSGPGMNTEAFF.

The sample holds a few counts of this clonotype. CDR3 protein: CASSPGPGQGYGNTIYF. The CDR3 DNA reads TGTGCCAGCTCACCAGGCCCGGGACAGGGGTACGGAAACACCATATATTTT. V and J are TRBV18 and TRBJ1-3; 10 nucleotides align to TRBD1. CDR3 length: 17 residues. Trimming at V came to 2 bases and at J to 4 bases, leaving 8 bases not matched to a gene. Germline CDR1 is KGHSH and CDR2 is LQKENI.

This clonotype was counted between two and nine times. The genes are TRBV7-2 and TRBJ2-3; D gene unclear. The CDR3 is made up of 15 amino acids. With 1 base removed from V and 0 bases from J, the gap between germline ends came to 8 bases. Germline CDR1 reads SGHTA; CDR2 reads FQGNSA. The DNA of the CDR3 is TGTGCCAGCAGCTTAGATGGGCACAGCACAGATACGCAGTATTTT. Its protein product is CASSLDGHSTDTQYF. Full variable domain (remainder filled in from reference TRBV7-2 and TRBJ2-3): GAGVSQSPSNKVTEKGKDVELRCDPISGHTALYWYRQSLGQGLEFLIYFQGNSAPDKSGLPSDRFSAERTGGSVSTLTIQRTQQEDSAVYLCASSLDGHSTDTQYFGPGTRLTVL.

The chain uses TRBV29-1 and TRBJ2-2; tentatively, D is TRBD1 (5 bases). V was pared by 4 bases and J by 3 bases, with 9 bases between. The V gene's germline CDR1 is SQVTM and CDR2 ANQGSEA. The CDR3 has 13 residues. Here the CDR3 DNA reads TGCAGCGTTGGACAGAGGTACACCGGGGAGCTGTTTTTT. Translating it yields CSVGQRYTGELFF.

V usage is TRBV12-3 or TRBV12-4 and J usage is TRBJ1-1; 7 bases map to TRBD1. There are 16 residues in the CDR3. V trimming: 4 bases; J trimming: 2 bases; junction bases outside the gene matches: 10. CDR3: CASSSQTGKDNTEAFF. The CDR3 nucleotides read TGTGCCAGCAGTTCGCAGACAGGGAAGGATAACACTGAAGCTTTCTTT.

This clonotype was observed a few times. The V gene is TRBV6-1, the J gene TRBJ2-2, with D possibly being TRBD1 (6 bases). The CDR3 is 15 amino acids. Germline V gives CDR1 MNHNS, CDR2 SASEGT. V was trimmed by 6 bases and J by 2 bases, leaving 13 bases between them. CDR3 sequence reads: CASSHRDENTGELFF. CDR3 in DNA: TGTGCCAGCAGCCACAGGGATGAAAACACCGGGGAGCTGTTTTTT.

The rearrangement links TRBV18 to TRBJ1-4, with D perhaps matching TRBD1 (5 bases). Between the trimmed V and J ends, which lost 4 bases and 7 bases, there was a span of 19 bases. Germline V gene sequence: CDR1 KGHSH, CDR2 LQKENI. CDR3 size: 16 residues. The CDR3 DNA sequence: TGTGCCAGCTCACTGGGAAGAGGGGCCGGCGTTGAAAAACTGTTTTTT. This codes for CASSLGRGAGVEKLFF.

The table lists this clonotype with many counts. This chain connects TRBV18 to TRBJ1-1; no reliable D call. V gave up 5 bases and J gave up 1 base, with 8 bases separating them. CDR1 KGHSH and CDR2 LQKENI come from the germline V gene. The CDR3 sequence is 13 residues long. The CDR3 region is CASSTQPNTEAFF. The CDR3 region has the DNA TGTGCCAGCTCAACCCAACCGAACACTGAAGCTTTCTTT.

Ten or more counts support this clonotype. The V call is TRBV7-8, the J call TRBJ1-2; 10 positions match TRBD1. Germline CDR1 SGHVS, CDR2 FQNEAQ. V shed 0 bases, J shed 8 bases, and the junction held 9 bases outside the gene matches. The CDR3 sequence is 16 residues long. In DNA, the CDR3 is TGTGCCAGCAGCTTAGCTTGGACAGGGGGGAATCAGGGCTACACCTTC. It encodes CASSLAWTGGNQGYTF.

In its sample, this clonotype was seen many times. The chain carries TRBV20-1 and TRBJ2-1; D unclear. V lost 0 bases and J 4 bases, leaving 19 bases between the germline ends. The CDR3 length is 17 residues. Per the germline V gene, CDR1 is DFQATT and CDR2 is SNEGSKA (reference sequence). The CDR3 protein is CSARDPTNRPGYNEQFF. CDR3 coding DNA: TGCAGTGCTAGAGATCCAACCAACCGGCCTGGTTACAATGAGCAGTTCTTC.

This clonotype was observed a handful of times. The rearrangement links TRBV9 to TRBJ2-1; D uncertain. This CDR3 has 12 amino acids. CDR1 and CDR2 from the germline V gene are SGDLS and YYNGEE. Trimming cost V 0 bases and J 5 bases, with 3 bases left between them. The CDR3 protein is CASSVVNNEQFF. The CDR3 DNA reads TGTGCCAGCAGCGTAGTGAACAATGAGCAGTTCTTC.

This clonotype was seen at least ten times. The rearrangement uses TRBV7-8 and TRBJ1-4, with 7 bases identical to TRBD1. The CDR3 covers 15 residues. V was clipped by 1 base and J by 7 bases; unmatched bases: 6. Germline V gene lookup returns CDR1 SGHVS and CDR2 FQNEAQ. The CDR3 DNA is TGTGCCAGCAGCTTAGTAGGGGGCGCCGGTGAAAAACTGTTTTTT. It codes for CASSLVGGAGEKLFF.

In its sample, this clonotype was seen many times. The chain is built from TRBV29-1 and TRBJ2-5; no firm D call. Deletions cut 2 bases from V and 3 bases from J, with 7 bases between. Germline V CDR1 and CDR2: SQVTM, ANQGSEA. The CDR3 covers 12 residues. As DNA, the CDR3 is TGCAGCGTTGAATGGCAAAAAGAGACCCAGTACTTC. Its translation is CSVEWQKETQYF.

This clonotype was observed at least ten times. CDR3 in amino acids: CASSSRTENYGYTF. CDR3 sequence (DNA): TGTGCCAGCAGCTCGCGGACAGAAAACTATGGCTACACCTTC. The rearrangement joins TRBV7-2 to TRBJ1-2; D perhaps matches TRBD1 (6 bases). This CDR3 has 14 amino acids. Germline CDR1 reads SGHTA; CDR2 reads FQGNSA. Trimming removed 4 bases at V and 2 bases at J, with 11 bases between.

J is TRBJ1-6 and V is TRBV12-3 or TRBV12-4; D not certain. V gave up 6 bases and J gave up 14 bases, with 11 bases separating them. The CDR3 is 11 residues long. DNA for the CDR3: TGTGCCAGCAGCCGAGGGCTGGCCCTCCACTTT. Its translation is CASSRGLALHF.